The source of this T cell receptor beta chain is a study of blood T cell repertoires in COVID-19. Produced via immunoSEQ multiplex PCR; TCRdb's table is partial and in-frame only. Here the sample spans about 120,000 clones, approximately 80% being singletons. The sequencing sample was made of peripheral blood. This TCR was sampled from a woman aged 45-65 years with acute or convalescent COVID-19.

CDR3 protein: CATLSLGEKLFF. Here the CDR3 DNA reads TGTGCCACCCTCTCACTCGGGGAAAAACTGTTTTTT. The chain combines TRBV2 with TRBJ1-4, with D unresolved. V lost 10 bases and J lost 8, with 14 bases in between. This CDR3 region has 12 residues. Looked up from germline, CDR1 is SNHLY and CDR2 is FYNNEI.